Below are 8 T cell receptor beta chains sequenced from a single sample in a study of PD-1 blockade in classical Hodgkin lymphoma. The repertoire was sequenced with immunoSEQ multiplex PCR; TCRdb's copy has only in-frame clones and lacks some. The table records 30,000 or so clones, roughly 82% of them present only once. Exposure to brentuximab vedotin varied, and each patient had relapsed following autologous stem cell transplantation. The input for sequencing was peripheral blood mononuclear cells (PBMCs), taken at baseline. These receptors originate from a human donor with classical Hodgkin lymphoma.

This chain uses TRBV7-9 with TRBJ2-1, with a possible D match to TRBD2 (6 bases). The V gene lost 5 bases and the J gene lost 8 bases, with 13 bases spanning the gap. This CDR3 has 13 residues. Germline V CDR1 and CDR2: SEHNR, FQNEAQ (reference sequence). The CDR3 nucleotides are TGTGCCAGCAGCCCCCCGTGGGGGGATGAGCAGTTCTTC. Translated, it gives CASSPPWGDEQFF.

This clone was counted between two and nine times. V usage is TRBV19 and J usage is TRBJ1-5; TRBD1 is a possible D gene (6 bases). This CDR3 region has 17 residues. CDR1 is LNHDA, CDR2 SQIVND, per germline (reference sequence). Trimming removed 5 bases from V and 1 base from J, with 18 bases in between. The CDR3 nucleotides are TGTGCCAGTAGTTCCGGCAGGGGTACCGTCAGCAATCAGCCCCAGCATTTT. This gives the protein CASSSGRGTVSNQPQHF. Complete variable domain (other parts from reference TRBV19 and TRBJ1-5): DGGITQSPKYLFRKEGQNVTLSCEQNLNHDAMYWYRQDPGQGLRLIYYSQIVNDFQKGDIAEGYSVSREKKESFPLTVTSAQKNPTAFYLCASSSGRGTVSNQPQHFGDGTRLSIL.

The CDR3 loop reads CASRGTYRTYEQYF. In DNA, the CDR3 is TGTGCCAGCAGGGGGACTTACCGAACCTACGAGCAGTACTTC. The rearrangement joins TRBV6-5 to TRBJ2-7; D is possibly TRBD2 (6 bases). Trimming left V 6 bases short and J 2 bases short, with 14 bases between. Germline V CDR1 and CDR2: MNHEY, SVGAGI. The CDR3 runs to 14 residues.

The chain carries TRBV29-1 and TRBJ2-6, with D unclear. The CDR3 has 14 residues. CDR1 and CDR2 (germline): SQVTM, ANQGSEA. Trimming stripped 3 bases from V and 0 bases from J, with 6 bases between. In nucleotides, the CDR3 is TGCAGCGTTGAGTGGACCTCTGGGGCCAACGTCCTGACTTTC. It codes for CSVEWTSGANVLTF.

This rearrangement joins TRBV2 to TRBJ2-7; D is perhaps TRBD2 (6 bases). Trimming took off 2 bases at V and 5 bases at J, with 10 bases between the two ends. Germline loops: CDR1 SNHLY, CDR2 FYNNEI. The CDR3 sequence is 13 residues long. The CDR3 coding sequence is TGTGCCAGCAGTGAAACCCGGAGGGACGAGCAGTACTTC. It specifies CASSETRRDEQYF.

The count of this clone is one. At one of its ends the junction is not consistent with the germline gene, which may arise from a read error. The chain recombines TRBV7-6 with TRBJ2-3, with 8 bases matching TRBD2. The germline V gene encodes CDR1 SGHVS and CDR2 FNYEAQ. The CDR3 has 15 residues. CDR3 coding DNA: TGTGCCAACAGCCCGGGGGGGCGGCGCACAGATACGCAGTATTTT. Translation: CANSPGGRRTDTQYF.

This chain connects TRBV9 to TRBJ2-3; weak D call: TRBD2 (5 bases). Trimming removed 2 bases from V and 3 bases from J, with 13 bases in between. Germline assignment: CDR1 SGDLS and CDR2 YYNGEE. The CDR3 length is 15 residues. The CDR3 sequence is CASSVWGAGTDTQYF. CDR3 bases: TGTGCCAGCAGCGTGTGGGGAGCAGGTACAGATACGCAGTATTTT.

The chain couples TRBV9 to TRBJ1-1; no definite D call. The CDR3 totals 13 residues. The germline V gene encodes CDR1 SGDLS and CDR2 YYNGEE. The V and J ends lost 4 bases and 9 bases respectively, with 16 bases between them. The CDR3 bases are TGTGCCAGCAGCTCCGAACAGCGGCGGAAAGCTTTCTTT. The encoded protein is CASSSEQRRKAFF.